One sample yielded the 9 T cell receptor beta chains listed below, sequenced in a study of T cells in localized non-small cell lung cancer. Sequenced by immunoSEQ multiplex PCR; TCRdb stores in-frame clones only, minus some. The table includes tens of thousands of clones, 80% detected once. Sequenced material: peripheral blood, taken before any cancer treatment. The receptors were sampled from a male donor at least 60 years old with stage III squamous cell lung carcinoma.

CDR3 sequence: CASSLSQGQPQHF. The CDR3 DNA follows: TGTGCCAGCAGTTTATCGCAAGGCCAGCCCCAGCATTTT. The chain couples TRBV27 to TRBJ1-5; no clear D. V lost 0 bases, J lost 7 bases, and 7 bases lay in between. This CDR3 region has 13 residues. CDR1 is MNHEY and CDR2 is SMNVEV in the germline V gene (reference sequence).

The CDR3, as DNA: TGCGCCAGCAGCCAAGAACCTCAGAAGGGGGCTCGAGCCTACGAGCAGTACTTC. Protein sequence: CASSQEPQKGARAYEQYF. The V and J genes are TRBV4-1 and TRBJ2-7; 7 bases align to TRBD1. J lost 2 bases, V lost 0 bases, and 13 bases had no gene match. CDR1 MGHRA and CDR2 YSYEKL come from the germline V gene. This CDR3 is 18 amino acids long.

The J gene is TRBJ1-2, the V gene TRBV4-1; 7 nucleotides align to TRBD1. The CDR3 totals 18 residues. Germline V gene data show CDR1 as MGHRA and CDR2 as YSYEKL. Trimming at V came to 1 base and at J to 6 bases, leaving 17 bases not matched to a gene. The CDR3 region is CASSQGTRITGAMDGYTF. CDR3 in DNA: TGCGCCAGCAGCCAAGGGACGAGGATCACAGGGGCAATGGATGGCTACACCTTC.

The rearrangement joins TRBV6-5 to TRBJ1-2; 10 bases fit TRBD1. Germline assignment: CDR1 MNHEY and CDR2 SVGAGI. The CDR3 totals 15 residues. The ends lost 10 bases at V and 7 bases at J; junction bases unmatched: 15. The CDR3, as DNA: TGTGCCATCCGGCCCGAGACAGGGGGCGAACGTGGCTACACCTTC. Its protein product is CAIRPETGGERGYTF.

The chain employs TRBV10-3 and TRBJ1-1; D is unclear. This CDR3 comprises 13 residues. The V gene lost 1 base and the J gene lost 1 base, with 4 bases spanning the gap. The germline V gene has CDR1 ENHRY and CDR2 SYGVKD. The CDR3: CAISEFGNTEAFF. The DNA of the CDR3 is TGTGCCATCAGTGAGTTTGGGAACACTGAAGCTTTCTTT.

CDR3 in amino acids: CASSHRDSYNEQFF. For the CDR3, the DNA is TGTGCCAGCAGTCACCGAGACAGCTACAATGAGCAGTTCTTC. The chain carries TRBV6-5 and TRBJ2-1, with TRBD1 as a possible D gene (5 bases). Germline lookup yields CDR1 MNHEY and CDR2 SVGAGI. With 5 bases removed from V and 3 bases from J, the gap between germline ends came to 11 bases. The CDR3 loop spans 14 amino acids.

This sequence joins TRBV6-5 and TRBJ1-1, with TRBD1 matching over 7 bases. J lost 2 bases, V lost 1 base, and 4 bases had no gene match. CDR1 MNHEY and CDR2 SVGAGI come from the germline V gene. The CDR3 has 15 residues. The CDR3 protein is CASSYWSGGNTEAFF. For the CDR3, the DNA is TGTGCCAGCAGTTACTGGTCAGGGGGAAACACTGAAGCTTTCTTT.

The chain recombines TRBV7-2 with TRBJ1-4; TRBD1 matches at 9 bases. Germline V gives CDR1 SGHTA, CDR2 FQGNSA. Trimming at V came to 5 bases and at J to 5 bases, leaving 3 bases not matched to a gene. CDR3 length: 14 amino acids. The CDR3 nucleotides are TGTGCCAGCAGCCTCGGGACAGGGAATGAAAAACTGTTTTTT. Residues: CASSLGTGNEKLFF.

V usage is TRBV19 and J usage is TRBJ2-1; D gene uncertain. Germline lookup yields CDR1 LNHDA and CDR2 SQIVND (reference sequence). V lost 3 bases and J 6 bases, leaving 12 bases between the germline ends. The CDR3 loop spans 14 amino acids. The CDR3 sequence: CASSIQDGSNEQFF. CDR3 DNA sequence: TGTGCCAGTAGTATTCAGGACGGATCCAATGAGCAGTTCTTC. Full variable domain (outside the CDR3, taken from reference TRBV19 and TRBJ2-1): DGGITQSPKYLFRKEGQNVTLSCEQNLNHDAMYWYRQDPGQGLRLIYYSQIVNDFQKGDIAEGYSVSREKKESFPLTVTSAQKNPTAFYLCASSIQDGSNEQFFGPGTRLTVL.